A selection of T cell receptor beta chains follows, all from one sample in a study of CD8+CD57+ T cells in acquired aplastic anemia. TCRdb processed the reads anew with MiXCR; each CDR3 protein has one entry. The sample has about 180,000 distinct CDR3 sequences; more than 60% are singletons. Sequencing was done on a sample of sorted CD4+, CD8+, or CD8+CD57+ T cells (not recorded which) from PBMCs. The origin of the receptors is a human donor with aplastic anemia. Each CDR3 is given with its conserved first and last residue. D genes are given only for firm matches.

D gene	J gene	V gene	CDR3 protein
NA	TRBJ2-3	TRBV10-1	CASSDLRANQGGTDTQYF
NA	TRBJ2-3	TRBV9	CASSADTRNTQYF
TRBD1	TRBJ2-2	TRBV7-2	CASSLDRAGTGELFF
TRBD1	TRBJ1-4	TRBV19	CASSLGQAEKLFF
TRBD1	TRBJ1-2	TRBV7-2	CASSLRTGGANYGYTF
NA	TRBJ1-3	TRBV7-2	CASSPQRISGNTIYF
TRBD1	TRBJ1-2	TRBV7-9	CASSYQDRGVGYTF
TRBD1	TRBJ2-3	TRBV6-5	CASSYSGTGFSMADTQYF
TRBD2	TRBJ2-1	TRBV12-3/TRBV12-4	CASSLGTSDEQFF
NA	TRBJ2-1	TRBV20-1	CSATTEFSYNEQFF
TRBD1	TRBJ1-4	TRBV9	CASSVGIGQGGLSF
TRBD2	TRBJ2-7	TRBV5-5	CASSSSRGGDVREQYF
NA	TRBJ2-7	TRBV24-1	CATSDWAGSEQYF
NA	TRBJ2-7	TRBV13	CASSPLGYEQYF
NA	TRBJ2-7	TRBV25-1	CASSATGSYEQYF
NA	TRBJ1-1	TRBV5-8	CASSPDGGRAEAFF
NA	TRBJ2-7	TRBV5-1	CASSFRVSDTYEQYF
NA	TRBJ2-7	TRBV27	CASSTFDGAYEQYF
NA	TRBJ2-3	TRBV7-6	CASSLARAPLGTDTQYF
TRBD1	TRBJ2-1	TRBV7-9	CASSSQTGGAGEQFF
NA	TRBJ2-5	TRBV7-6	CASSLAATDSFFQETQYF
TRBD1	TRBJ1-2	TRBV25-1	CASSEYGRGRGYGYTF
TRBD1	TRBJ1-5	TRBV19	CASTPGQGGGQPQHF
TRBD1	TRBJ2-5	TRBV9	CASSVDGQGAETQYF
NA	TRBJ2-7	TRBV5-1	CASSLAGLLNEQYF
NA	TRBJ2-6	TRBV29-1	CSVEIAGTGANVLTF
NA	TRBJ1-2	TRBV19	CASNRGPNYGYTF
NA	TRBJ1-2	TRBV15	CATSRDNGGYTF
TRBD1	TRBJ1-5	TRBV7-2	CASSPGTGSYSNQPQHF